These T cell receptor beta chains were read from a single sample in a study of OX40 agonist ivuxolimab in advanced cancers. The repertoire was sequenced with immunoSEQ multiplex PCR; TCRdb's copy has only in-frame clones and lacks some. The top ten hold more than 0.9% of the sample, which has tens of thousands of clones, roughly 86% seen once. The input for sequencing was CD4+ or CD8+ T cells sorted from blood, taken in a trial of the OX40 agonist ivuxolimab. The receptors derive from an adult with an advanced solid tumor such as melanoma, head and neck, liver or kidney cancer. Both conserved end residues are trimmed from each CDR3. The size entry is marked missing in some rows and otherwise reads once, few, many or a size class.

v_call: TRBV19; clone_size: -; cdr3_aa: ASSYHGLKNIQY
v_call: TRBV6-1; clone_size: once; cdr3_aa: ASGGIGGNTIY
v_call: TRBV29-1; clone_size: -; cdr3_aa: SVAKTGPNQPQH
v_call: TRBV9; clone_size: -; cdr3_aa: ASSWGQLYNSPLH
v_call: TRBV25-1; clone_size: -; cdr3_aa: ASRTVYEQF
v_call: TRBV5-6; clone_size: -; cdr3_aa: ASSQRSRGIRNTIY
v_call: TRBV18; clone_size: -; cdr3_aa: ASSPLAQTTEETQY
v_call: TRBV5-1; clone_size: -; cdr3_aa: ASSFTGVNTEAF
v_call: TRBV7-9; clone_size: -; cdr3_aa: ASVDFSTADTQY
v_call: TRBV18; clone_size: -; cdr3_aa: ASSPVVGGANVLT
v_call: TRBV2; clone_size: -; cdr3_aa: ASLSDRTNYGYT
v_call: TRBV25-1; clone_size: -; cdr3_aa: ASSGDRGANEKLF
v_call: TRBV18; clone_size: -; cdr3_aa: ASSLDRGEAF
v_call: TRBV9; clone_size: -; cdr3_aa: ASSASGGAPDTQY
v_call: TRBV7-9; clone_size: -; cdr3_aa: ASSLQGGGRTEAF
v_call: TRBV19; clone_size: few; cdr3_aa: ASQRGSSTEAF
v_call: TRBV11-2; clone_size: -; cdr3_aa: ASSLGGLAGRETQY
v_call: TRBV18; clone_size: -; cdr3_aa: ASSPEASGSLYNEQF
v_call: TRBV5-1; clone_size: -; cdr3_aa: ASSATTYEQY
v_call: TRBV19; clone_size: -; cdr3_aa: ASNTGGWQPQH
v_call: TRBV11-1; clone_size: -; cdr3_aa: ASSTITGGAF
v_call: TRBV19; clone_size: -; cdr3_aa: ASSPDRREKLF
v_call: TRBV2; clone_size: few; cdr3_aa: ASSEWTVNSPLH
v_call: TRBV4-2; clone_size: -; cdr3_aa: ASSQASGQSLYGYT
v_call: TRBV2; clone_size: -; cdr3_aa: ASRGQGARNGELF
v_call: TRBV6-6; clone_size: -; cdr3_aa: ASMDGRQGEGQPQH
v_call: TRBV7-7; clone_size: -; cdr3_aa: ASSNTSGGSYNEQF
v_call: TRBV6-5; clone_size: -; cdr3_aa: ASSYSRTALNTEAF
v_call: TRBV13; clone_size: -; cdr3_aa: ASSLSQGADEQF
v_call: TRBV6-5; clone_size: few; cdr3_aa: ASSYQGGNSPLH
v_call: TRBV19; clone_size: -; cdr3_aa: ASSMRDRGAANEKLF
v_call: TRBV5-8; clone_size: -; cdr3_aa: ASSLIAGPVGQF
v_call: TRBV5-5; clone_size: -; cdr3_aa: ASTQTPRAGGLNEQF
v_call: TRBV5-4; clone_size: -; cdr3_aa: ASSPGQGTKATNEKLF
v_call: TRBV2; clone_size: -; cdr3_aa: ASRPDRAGELF
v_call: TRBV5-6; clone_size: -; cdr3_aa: ASSRDRFYTDTQY
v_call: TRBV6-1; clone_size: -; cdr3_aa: ASSEVLGIHEQF
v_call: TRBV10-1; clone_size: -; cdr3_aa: ASSAQPGGYEQY
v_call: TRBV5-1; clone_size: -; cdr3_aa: ASSPTGQPTDTQY
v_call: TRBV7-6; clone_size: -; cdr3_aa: ASSPRRGPQH
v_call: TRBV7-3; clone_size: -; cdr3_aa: ASSLIRGDEQF
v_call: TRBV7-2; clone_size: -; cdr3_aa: ASSRDGRNQPQH
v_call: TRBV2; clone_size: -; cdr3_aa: ASRDRGGYGYT
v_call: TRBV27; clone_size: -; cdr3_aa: ASSVPGQGPNTEAF